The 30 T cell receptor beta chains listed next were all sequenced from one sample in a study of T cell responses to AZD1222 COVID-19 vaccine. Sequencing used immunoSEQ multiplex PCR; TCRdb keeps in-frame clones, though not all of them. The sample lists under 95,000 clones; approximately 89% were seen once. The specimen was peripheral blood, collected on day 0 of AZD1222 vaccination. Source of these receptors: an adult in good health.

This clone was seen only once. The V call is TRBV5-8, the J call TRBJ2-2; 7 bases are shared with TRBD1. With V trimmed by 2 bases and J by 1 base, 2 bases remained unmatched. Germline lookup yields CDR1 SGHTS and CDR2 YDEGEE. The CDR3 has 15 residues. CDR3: CASSLRGLNTGELFF. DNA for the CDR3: TGTGCCAGCAGCTTAAGGGGGCTGAACACCGGGGAGCTGTTTTTT.

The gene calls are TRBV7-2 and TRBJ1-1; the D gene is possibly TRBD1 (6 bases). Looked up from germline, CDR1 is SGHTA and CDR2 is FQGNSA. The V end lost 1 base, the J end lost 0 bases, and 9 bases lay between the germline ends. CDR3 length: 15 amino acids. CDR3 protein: CASSLEGGMNTEAFF. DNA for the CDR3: TGTGCCAGCAGCTTAGAGGGGGGGATGAACACTGAAGCTTTCTTT. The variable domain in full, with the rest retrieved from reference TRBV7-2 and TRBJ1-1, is GAGVSQSPSNKVTEKGKDVELRCDPISGHTALYWYRQSLGQGLEFLIYFQGNSAPDKSGLPSDRFSAERTGGSVSTLTIQRTQQEDSAVYLCASSLEGGMNTEAFFGQGTRLTVV.

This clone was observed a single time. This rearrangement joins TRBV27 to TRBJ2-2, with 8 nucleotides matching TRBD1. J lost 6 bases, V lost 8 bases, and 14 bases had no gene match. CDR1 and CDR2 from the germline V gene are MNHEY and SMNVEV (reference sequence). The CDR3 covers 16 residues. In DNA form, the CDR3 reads TGTGCCAGCGCCGACTGGCAGGGGGCAAGGGCCGGGGAGCTGTTTTTT. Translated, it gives CASADWQGARAGELFF.

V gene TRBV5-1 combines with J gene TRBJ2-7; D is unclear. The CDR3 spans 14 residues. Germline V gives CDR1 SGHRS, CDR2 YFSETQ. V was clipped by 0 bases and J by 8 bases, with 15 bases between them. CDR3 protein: CASSLDGSDGQQYF. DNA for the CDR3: TGCGCCAGCAGCTTGGACGGCTCGGATGGGCAGCAGTACTTC. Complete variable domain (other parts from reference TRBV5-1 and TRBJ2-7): KAGVTQTPRYLIKTRGQQVTLSCSPISGHRSVSWYQQTPGQGLQFLFEYFSETQRNKGNFPGRFSGRQFSNSRSEMNVSTLELGDSALYLCASSLDGSDGQQYFGPGTRLTVT.

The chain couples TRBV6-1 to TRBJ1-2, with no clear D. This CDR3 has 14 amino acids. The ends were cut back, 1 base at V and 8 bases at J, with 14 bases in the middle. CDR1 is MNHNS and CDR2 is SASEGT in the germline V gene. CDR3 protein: CASSEGSSRRGYTF. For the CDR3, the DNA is TGTGCCAGCAGTGAAGGCTCTTCTAGACGAGGCTACACCTTC.

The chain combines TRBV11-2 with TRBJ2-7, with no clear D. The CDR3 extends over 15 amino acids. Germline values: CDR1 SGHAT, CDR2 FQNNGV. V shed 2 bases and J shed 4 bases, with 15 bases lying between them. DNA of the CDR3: TGTGCCAGCAGCTTATCTGGCGGCAGCCCTTACGAGCAGTACTTC. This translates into CASSLSGGSPYEQYF.

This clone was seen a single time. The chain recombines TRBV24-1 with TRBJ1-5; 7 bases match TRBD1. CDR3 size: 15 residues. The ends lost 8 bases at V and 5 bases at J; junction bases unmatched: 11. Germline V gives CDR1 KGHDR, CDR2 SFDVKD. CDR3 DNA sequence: TGTGCCACCAACCCTGACAGGGATTGTTATCAGCCCCAGCATTTT. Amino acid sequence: CATNPDRDCYQPQHF.

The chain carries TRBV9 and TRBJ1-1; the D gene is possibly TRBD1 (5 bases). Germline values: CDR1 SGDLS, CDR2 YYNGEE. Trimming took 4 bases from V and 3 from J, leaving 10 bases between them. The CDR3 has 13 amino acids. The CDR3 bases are TGTGCCAGCAGCATAGCCAGGGACACTGAAGCTTTCTTT. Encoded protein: CASSIARDTEAFF.

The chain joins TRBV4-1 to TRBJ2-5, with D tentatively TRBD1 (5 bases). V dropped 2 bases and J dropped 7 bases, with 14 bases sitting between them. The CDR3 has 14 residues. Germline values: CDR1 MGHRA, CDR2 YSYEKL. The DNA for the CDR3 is TGCGCCAGCAGCCAATTAGGGCAGGGTGGGACCCAGTACTTC. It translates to CASSQLGQGGTQYF.

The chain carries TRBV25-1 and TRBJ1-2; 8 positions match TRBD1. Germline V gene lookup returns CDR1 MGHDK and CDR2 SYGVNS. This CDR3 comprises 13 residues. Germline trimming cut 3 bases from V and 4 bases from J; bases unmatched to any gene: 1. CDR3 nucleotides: TGTGCCAGCAGTGACGACAGGGGCTATGGCTACACCTTC. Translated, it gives CASSDDRGYGYTF.

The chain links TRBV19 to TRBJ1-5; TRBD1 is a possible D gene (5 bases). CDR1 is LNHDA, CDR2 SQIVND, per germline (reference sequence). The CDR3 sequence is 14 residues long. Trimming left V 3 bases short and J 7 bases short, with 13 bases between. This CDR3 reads CASSIHRLVQPQHF. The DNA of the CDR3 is TGTGCCAGTAGTATCCACAGGTTGGTCCAGCCCCAGCATTTT. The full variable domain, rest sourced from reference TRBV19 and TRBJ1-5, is DGGITQSPKYLFRKEGQNVTLSCEQNLNHDAMYWYRQDPGQGLRLIYYSQIVNDFQKGDIAEGYSVSREKKESFPLTVTSAQKNPTAFYLCASSIHRLVQPQHFGDGTRLSIL.

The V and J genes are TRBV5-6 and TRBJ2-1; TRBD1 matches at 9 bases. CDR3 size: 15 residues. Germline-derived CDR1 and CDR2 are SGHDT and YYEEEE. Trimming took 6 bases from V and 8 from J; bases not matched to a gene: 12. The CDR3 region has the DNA TGTGCCAGCAACTCCCCGCGGACAGGGGACGATGAGCAGTTCTTC. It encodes CASNSPRTGDDEQFF.

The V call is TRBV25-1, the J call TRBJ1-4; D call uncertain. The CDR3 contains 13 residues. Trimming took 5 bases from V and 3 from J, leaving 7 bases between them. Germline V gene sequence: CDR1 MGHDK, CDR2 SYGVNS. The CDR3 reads CASSMWANEKLFF. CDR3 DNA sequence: TGTGCCAGCAGTATGTGGGCTAATGAAAAACTGTTTTTT.

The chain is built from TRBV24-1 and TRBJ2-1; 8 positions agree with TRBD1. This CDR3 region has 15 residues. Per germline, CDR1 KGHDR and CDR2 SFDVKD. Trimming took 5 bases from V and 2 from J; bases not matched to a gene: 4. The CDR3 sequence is CATSARDRTYNEQFF. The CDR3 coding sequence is TGTGCCACCAGTGCCCGGGACAGGACCTACAATGAGCAGTTCTTC.

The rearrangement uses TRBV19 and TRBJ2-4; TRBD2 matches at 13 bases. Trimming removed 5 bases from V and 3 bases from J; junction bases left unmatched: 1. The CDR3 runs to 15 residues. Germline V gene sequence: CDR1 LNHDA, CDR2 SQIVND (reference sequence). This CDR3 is CASSGTSGIKNIQYF. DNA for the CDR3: TGTGCCAGTAGTGGGACTAGCGGGATCAAAAACATTCAGTACTTC.

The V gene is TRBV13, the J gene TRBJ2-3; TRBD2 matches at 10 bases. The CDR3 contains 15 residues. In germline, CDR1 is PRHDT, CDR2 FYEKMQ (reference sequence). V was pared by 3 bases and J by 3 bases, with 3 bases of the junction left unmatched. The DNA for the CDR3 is TGTGCCAGCAGCTTCGCTAGCGGGAGTACAGATACGCAGTATTTT. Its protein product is CASSFASGSTDTQYF.

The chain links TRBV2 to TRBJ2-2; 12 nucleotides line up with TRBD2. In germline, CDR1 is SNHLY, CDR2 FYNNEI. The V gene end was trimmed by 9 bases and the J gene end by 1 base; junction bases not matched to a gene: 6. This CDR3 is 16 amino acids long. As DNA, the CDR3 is TGTGCCAGTGGGGGGACTAGCGGGTTGAACACCGGGGAGCTGTTTTTT. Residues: CASGGTSGLNTGELFF.

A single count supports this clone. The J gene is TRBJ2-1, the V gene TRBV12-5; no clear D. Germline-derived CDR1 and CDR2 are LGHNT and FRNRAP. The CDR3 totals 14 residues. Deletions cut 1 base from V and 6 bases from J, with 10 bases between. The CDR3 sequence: CASGLGAPGNEQFF. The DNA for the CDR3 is TGTGCTAGTGGTTTGGGGGCTCCGGGCAATGAGCAGTTCTTC.

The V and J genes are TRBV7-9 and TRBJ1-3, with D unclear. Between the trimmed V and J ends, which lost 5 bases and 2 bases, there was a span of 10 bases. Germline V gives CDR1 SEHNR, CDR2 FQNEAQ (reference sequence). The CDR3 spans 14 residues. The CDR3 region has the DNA TGTGCCAGCAGCCTCCCCGGGGCTGGAAACACCATATATTTT. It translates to CASSLPGAGNTIYF.

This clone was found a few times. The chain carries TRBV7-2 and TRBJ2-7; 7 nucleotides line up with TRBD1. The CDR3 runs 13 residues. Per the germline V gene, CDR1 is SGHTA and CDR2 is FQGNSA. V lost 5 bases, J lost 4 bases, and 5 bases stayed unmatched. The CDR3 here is CASSVRDSYEQYF. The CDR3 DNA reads TGTGCCAGCAGCGTGAGGGACAGTTACGAGCAGTACTTC.

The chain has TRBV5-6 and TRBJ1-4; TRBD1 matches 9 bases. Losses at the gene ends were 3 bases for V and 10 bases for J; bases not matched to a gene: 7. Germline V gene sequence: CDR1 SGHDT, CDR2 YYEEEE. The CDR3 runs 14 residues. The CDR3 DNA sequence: TGTGCCAGCAGCTCCGGGGGACAGGGTGGAAAACTGTTTTTT. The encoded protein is CASSSGGQGGKLFF.

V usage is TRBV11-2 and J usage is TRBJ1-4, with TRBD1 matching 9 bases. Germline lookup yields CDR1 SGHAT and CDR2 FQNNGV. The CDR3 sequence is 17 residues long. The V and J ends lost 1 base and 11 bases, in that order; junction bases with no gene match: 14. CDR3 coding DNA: TGTGCCAGCAGCTTAGCCCGGACAGGGGTCCGCACGGGGAAACTGTTTTTT. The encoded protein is CASSLARTGVRTGKLFF.

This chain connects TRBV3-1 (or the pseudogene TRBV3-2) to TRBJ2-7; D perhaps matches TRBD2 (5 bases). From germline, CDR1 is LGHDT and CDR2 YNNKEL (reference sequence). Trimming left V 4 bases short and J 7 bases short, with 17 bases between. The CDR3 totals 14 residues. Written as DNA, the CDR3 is TGTGCCAGCAGCCTAAATCCCGGGGTCGGGGAGCAGTACTTC. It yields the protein CASSLNPGVGEQYF.

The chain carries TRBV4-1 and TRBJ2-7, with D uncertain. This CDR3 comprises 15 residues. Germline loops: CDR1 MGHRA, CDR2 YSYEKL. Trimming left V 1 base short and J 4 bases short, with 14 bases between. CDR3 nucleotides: TGCGCCAGCAGCCAAGCTACTGCGCCCGTTTACGAGCAGTACTTC. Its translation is CASSQATAPVYEQYF.

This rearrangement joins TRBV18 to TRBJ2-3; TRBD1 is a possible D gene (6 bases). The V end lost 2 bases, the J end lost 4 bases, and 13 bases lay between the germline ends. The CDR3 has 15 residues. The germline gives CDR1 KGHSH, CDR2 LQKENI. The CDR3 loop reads CASSPNRASADTQYF. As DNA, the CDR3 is TGTGCCAGCTCACCAAACAGGGCTTCAGCAGATACGCAGTATTTT.

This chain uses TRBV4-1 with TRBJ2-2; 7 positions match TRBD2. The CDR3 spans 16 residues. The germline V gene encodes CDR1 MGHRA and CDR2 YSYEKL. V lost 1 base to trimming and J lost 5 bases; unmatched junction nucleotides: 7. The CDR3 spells CASSQGGGRKTGELFF. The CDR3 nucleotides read TGCGCCAGCAGCCAAGGCGGGGGTAGAAAAACCGGGGAGCTGTTTTTT.

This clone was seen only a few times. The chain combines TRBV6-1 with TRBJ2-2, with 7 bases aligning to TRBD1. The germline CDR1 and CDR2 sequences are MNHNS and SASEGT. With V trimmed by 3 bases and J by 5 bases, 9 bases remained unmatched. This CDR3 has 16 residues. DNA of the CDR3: TGTGCCAGCAGTGATCGTTGGGGACAGCCGACCGGGGAGCTGTTTTTT. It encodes CASSDRWGQPTGELFF.

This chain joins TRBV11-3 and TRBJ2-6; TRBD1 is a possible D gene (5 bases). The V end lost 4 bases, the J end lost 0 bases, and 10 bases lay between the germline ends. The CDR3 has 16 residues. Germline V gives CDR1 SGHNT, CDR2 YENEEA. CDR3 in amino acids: CASSSQGSSGANVLTF. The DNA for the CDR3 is TGTGCCAGCAGCTCTCAGGGAAGCTCTGGGGCCAACGTCCTGACTTTC.

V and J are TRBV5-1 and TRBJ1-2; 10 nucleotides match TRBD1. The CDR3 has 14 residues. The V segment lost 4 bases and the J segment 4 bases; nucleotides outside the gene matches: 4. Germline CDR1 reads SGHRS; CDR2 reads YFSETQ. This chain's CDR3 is CASSERTGGYGYTF. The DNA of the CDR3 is TGCGCCAGCAGCGAAAGGACAGGGGGCTATGGCTACACCTTC.

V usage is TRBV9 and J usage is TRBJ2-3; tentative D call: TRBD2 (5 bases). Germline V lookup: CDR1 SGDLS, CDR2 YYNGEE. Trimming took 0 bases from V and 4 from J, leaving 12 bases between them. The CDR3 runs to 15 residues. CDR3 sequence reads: CASSVVVGAADTQYF. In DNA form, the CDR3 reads TGTGCCAGCAGCGTAGTTGTGGGAGCGGCAGATACGCAGTATTTT.